This TCR beta chain was documented in a study of regulatory T cells in long-lasting Graves disease (TCRdb year 2021). About the full investigation: Persistent Graves' disease was defined as persistently positive TSH receptor autoantibodies together with antithyroid drug treatment for over 5 years. The study was conducted in China and was registered as a clinical trial. A total of around 35 samples were covered by TCR sequencing, comprising 13 persistent and 20 newly diagnosed Graves' disease patients. On average, persistent Graves' disease patients in the clinical cohort had been on antithyroid drugs for about 9.7 years. Peripheral blood TCR sequencing and RNA sequencing compared persistent Graves' disease patients with newly diagnosed Graves' disease patients.

Overall study outcomes, separate from this receptor: Compared with newly diagnosed patients, persistent Graves' disease patients had lower TCR Shannon entropy and fewer highly expanded clones, which suggests clonal expansion. The authors noted that the small sample size was a limitation that may lower accuracy. Only peripheral blood was studied, because thyroid tissue, the primary lesion, was inaccessible. TRBV28, TRBJ1-2 and TRBJ2-5 were preferentially used in persistent disease, while TRBV20-1 and TRBJ2-1 were favored in newly diagnosed disease. More public clonotypes were shared among persistent patients (approximately 3,000) than among newly diagnosed patients (966). Sequencing and analysis were limited to the TCR beta chain.

In the paper's terms, the time point label means: persistent/refractory GD, antithyroid drugs over 5 years with positive TRAb. RNA was extracted from PBMCs in TRIzol for both TCR sequencing and RNA sequencing. The diagnosis of Graves' disease was made according to American Thyroid Association guidelines. Patients were recruited from an endocrinology department in Xi'an, China. From each patient, 7.5 to 10 milliliters of peripheral blood was collected into an EDTA anticoagulant tube. Ficoll Paque Plus density gradient separation was used to isolate PBMCs, and no further T cell sorting was performed. An Agilent 2100 Bioanalyzer and agarose gel were used to check RNA quality, and a NanoDrop 2000 was used to measure RNA concentration. The V end gives up 6 bases and the J end 5 bases, leaving 14 bases in the junction not matched to a gene. Its CDR3 holds 16 amino acids, cysteine through phenylalanine. The read is trimmed to its CDR3 DNA, 48 bases read in frame from base 1. The germline V gene (reference sequence) provides CDR1 MNHEY and CDR2 SMNVEV.

The method behind the library was multiplex PCR. Instrument used: Illumina HiSeq 4000. TCR beta libraries were built with iRepertoire HTBI primers and Arm-PCR amplification of CDR3 regions. PCR products were gel purified before sequencing. Per the authors' processing: Across samples, roughly 60 TRBV and 14 TRBJ segments were identified and used for gene usage analysis of CDR3 amino acid clonotypes. Filtered high-quality paired reads were merged into contigs using COPE and FqMerger. BLAST was used to align contigs to the IMGT TRBV, TRBD and TRBJ reference genes, and CDR3 was defined following IMGT. Highly expanded clones were defined as clonotypes with a frequency above 0.1%. Shannon entropy served as the measure of repertoire diversity, while the Gini coefficient captured V-J evenness. Clonotypes shared by more than one individual were considered public. TCRdb's own reprocessing of the public reads used fastp at Q25 and MiXCR and kept productive beta chains. CDR3 protein duplicates are merged, each entry listing the most common genes and DNA. TCRdb's processing, not the authors' own work, is the source of the V and J calls. This sample lists about 420,000 distinct CDR3 sequences; 20% to 25% were detected once. The ten largest clonotypes hold roughly 26% of the sample.

On this clonotype: Its antigen is currently not known. The record has no base qualities; no much larger clone is one base away.

The source of this sequence is a female donor with Graves disease. The rearranged segments are TRBV27 and TRBJ2-3, and TRBD1 aligns with 7 junction nucleotides. Sequenced material: peripheral blood mononuclear cells (PBMCs), taken when the disease was refractory, from a patient treated with antithyroid drugs. The CDR3 corresponds to CASRPRQGTKRDTQYF. DNA sequence: TGTGCCAGCAGACCCCGACAGGGCACGAAGAGAGATACGCAGTATTTT.